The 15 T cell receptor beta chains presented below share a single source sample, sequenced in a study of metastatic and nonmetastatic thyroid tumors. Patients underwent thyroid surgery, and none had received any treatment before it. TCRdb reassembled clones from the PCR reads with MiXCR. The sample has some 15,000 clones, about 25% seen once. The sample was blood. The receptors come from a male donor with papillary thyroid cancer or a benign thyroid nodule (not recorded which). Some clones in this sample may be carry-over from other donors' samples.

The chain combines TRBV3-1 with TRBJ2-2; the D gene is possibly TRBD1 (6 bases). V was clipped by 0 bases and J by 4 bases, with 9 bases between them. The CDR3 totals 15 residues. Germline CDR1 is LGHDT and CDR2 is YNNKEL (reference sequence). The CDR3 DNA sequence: TGTGCCAGCAGCCAAGATTTAGGGGGCACCGGGGAGCTGTTTTTT. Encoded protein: CASSQDLGGTGELFF.

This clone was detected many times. CDR3 DNA: TGTGCCAGCAGGTCAACAGGGCCTCTCTCCTATGGCTACACCTTC. Translated, it gives CASRSTGPLSYGYTF. V usage is TRBV7-2 and J usage is TRBJ1-2; D perhaps matches TRBD1 (6 bases). This CDR3 has 15 residues. Germline CDR1 is SGHTA and CDR2 is FQGNSA. The V gene lost 6 bases and the J gene lost 4 bases, with 18 bases spanning the gap. Filled out from reference TRBV7-2 and TRBJ1-2, the complete variable domain reads GAGVSQSPSNKVTEKGKDVELRCDPISGHTALYWYRQSLGQGLEFLIYFQGNSAPDKSGLPSDRFSAERTGGSVSTLTIQRTQQEDSAVYLCASRSTGPLSYGYTFGSGTRLTVV.

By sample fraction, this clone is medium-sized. Here the CDR3 DNA reads TGTGCCAGTAGTAAACGACAGAAGAACACCGGGGAGCTGTTTTTT. Protein product: CASSKRQKNTGELFF. The chain carries TRBV19 and TRBJ2-2; D is possibly TRBD1 (5 bases). Trimming pared 4 bases from V and 1 base from J, leaving 10 bases between. The CDR3 totals 15 residues. Germline V CDR1 and CDR2: LNHDA, SQIVND (reference sequence).

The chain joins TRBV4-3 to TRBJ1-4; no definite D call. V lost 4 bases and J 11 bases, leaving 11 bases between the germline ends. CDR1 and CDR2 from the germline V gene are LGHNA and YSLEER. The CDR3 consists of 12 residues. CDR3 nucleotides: TGCGCCAGCAGCCGAGACGACGGGAAACTGTTTTTT. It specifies CASSRDDGKLFF.

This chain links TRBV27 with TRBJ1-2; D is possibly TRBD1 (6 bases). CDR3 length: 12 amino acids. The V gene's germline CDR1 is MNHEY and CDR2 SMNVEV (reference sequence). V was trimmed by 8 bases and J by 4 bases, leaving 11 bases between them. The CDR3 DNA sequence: TGTGCCAGCGGACAGATATCCTATGGCTACACCTTC. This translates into CASGQISYGYTF.

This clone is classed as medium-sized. CDR3 amino acids: CSARESLAGRLEQYF. The CDR3 DNA sequence: TGCAGTGCTAGAGAGTCCCTAGCGGGACGGCTCGAGCAGTACTTC. The gene calls are TRBV20-1 and TRBJ2-7, with 9 positions matching TRBD2. CDR1 is DFQATT and CDR2 is SNEGSKA in the germline V gene (reference sequence). V was pared by 0 bases and J by 6 bases, with 9 bases of the junction left unmatched. The CDR3 totals 15 residues.

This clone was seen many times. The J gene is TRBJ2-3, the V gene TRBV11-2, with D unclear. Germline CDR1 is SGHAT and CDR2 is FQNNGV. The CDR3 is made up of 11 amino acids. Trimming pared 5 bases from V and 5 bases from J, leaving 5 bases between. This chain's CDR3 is CASSHQDTQYF. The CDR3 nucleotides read TGTGCCAGCAGCCACCAAGATACGCAGTATTTT.

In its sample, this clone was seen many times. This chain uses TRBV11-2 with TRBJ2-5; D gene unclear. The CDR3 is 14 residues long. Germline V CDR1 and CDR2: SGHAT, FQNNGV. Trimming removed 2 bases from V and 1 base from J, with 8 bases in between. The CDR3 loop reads CASSLPGAQETQYF. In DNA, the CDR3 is TGTGCCAGCAGCTTACCGGGCGCCCAAGAGACCCAGTACTTC.

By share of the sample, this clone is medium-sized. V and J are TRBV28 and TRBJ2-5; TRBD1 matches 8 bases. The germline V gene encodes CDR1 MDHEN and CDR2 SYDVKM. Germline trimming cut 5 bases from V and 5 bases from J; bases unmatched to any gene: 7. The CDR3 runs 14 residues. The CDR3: CASSPLRDRETQYF. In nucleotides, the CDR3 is TGTGCCAGCAGTCCACTCCGGGACAGGGAGACCCAGTACTTC.

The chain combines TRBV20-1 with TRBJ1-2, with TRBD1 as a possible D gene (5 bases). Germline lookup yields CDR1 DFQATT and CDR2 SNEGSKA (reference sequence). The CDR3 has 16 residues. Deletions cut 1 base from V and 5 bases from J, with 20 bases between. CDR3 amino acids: CSARGDLVGAIYGYTF. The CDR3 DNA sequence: TGCAGTGCTAGAGGGGACCTCGTTGGGGCTATATATGGCTACACCTTC.

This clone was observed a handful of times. CDR3 protein: CASNQGTSGGTDTQYF. The DNA of the CDR3 is TGTGCCAGCAACCAAGGTACTAGCGGGGGCACAGATACGCAGTATTTT. The rearrangement links TRBV6-1 to TRBJ2-3, with 10 bases identical to TRBD2. V shed 7 bases, J shed 1 base, and the junction held 8 bases outside the gene matches. CDR1 is MNHNS and CDR2 is SASEGT in the germline V gene. The CDR3 has 16 residues.

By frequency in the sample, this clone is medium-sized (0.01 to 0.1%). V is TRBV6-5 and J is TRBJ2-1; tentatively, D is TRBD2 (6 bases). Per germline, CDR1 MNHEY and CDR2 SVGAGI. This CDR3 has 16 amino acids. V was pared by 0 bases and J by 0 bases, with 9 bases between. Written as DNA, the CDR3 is TGTGCCAGCAGTTACTCCGGGGGAGGCTCCTACAATGAGCAGTTCTTC. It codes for CASSYSGGGSYNEQFF.

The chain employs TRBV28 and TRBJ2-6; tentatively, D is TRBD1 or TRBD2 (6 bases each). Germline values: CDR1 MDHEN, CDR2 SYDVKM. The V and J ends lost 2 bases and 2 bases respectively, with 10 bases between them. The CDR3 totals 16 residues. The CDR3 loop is CASSLGGPAGANVLTF. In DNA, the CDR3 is TGTGCCAGCAGTTTAGGGGGGCCGGCTGGGGCCAACGTCCTGACTTTC.

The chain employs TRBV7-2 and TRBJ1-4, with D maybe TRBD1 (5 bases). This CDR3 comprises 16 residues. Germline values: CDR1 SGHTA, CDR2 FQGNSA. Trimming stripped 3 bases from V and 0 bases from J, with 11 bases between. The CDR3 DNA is TGTGCCAGCAGCTTGAGACAGCCTGCAACTAATGAAAAACTGTTTTTT. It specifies CASSLRQPATNEKLFF. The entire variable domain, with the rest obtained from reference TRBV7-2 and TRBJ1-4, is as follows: GAGVSQSPSNKVTEKGKDVELRCDPISGHTALYWYRQSLGQGLEFLIYFQGNSAPDKSGLPSDRFSAERTGGSVSTLTIQRTQQEDSAVYLCASSLRQPATNEKLFFGSGTQLSVL.

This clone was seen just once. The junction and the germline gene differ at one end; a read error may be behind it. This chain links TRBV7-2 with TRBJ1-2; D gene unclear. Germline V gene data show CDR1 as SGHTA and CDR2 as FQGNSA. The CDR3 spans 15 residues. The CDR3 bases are TGTGCCAGCACCTTAGATGGCATGTGTGACTATGGCTACACGTTC. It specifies CASTLDGMCDYGYTF.